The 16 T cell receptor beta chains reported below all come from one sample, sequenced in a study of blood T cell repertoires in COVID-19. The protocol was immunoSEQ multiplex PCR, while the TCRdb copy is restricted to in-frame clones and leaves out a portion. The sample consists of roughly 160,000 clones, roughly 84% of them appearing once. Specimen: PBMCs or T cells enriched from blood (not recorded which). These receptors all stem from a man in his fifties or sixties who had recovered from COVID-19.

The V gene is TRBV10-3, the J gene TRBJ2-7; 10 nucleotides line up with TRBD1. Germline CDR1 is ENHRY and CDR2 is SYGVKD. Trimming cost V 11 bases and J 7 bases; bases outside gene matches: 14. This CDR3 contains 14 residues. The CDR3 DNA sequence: TGTGCCGTCTCGTACGACAGGGGGCGCGGAGAGCAGTACTTC. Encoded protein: CAVSYDRGRGEQYF.

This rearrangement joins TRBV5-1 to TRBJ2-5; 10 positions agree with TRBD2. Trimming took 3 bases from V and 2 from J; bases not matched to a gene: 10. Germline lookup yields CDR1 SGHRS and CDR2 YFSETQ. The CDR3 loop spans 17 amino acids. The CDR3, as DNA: TGCGCCAGCAGCTCGACTTTTAGCGGGAGGCGACAAGAGACCCAGTACTTC. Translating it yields CASSSTFSGRRQETQYF. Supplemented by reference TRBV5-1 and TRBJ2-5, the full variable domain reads KAGVTQTPRYLIKTRGQQVTLSCSPISGHRSVSWYQQTPGQGLQFLFEYFSETQRNKGNFPGRFSGRQFSNSRSEMNVSTLELGDSALYLCASSSTFSGRRQETQYFGPGTRLLVL.

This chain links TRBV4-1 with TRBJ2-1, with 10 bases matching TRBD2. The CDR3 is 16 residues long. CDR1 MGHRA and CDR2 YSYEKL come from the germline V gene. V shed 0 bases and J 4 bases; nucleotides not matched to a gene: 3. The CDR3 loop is CASSQDGTSVYNEQFF. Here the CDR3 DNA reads TGCGCCAGCAGCCAAGACGGGACTAGCGTTTACAATGAGCAGTTCTTC.

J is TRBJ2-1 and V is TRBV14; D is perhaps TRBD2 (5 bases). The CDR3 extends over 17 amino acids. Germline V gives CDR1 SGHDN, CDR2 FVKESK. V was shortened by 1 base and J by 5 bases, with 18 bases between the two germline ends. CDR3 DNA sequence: TGTGCCAGCAGCCAAGGCCGAACTAGTCCCTCTGACAATGAGCAGTTCTTC. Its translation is CASSQGRTSPSDNEQFF.

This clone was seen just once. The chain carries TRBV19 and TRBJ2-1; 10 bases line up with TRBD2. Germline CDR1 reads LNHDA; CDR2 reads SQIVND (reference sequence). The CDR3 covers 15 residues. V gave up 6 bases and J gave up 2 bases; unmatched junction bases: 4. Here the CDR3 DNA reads TGTGCCAGTAGCAGCGGGAGGGCCCCCTACAATGAGCAGTTCTTC. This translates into CASSSGRAPYNEQFF. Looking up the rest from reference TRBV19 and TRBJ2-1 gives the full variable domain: DGGITQSPKYLFRKEGQNVTLSCEQNLNHDAMYWYRQDPGQGLRLIYYSQIVNDFQKGDIAEGYSVSREKKESFPLTVTSAQKNPTAFYLCASSSGRAPYNEQFFGPGTRLTVL.

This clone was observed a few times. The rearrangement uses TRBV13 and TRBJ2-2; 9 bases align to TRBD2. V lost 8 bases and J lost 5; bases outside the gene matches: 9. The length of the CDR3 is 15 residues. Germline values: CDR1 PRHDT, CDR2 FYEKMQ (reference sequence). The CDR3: CASVTRGGLTGELFF. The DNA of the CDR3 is TGTGCCAGCGTGACGCGGGGGGGCCTTACCGGGGAGCTGTTTTTT.

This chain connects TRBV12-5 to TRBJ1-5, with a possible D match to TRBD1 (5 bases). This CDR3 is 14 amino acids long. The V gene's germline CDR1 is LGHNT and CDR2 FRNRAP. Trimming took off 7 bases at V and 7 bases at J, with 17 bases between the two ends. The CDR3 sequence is CASVPQGGRQPQHF. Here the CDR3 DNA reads TGTGCTAGTGTTCCCCAGGGCGGTCGGCAGCCCCAGCATTTT.

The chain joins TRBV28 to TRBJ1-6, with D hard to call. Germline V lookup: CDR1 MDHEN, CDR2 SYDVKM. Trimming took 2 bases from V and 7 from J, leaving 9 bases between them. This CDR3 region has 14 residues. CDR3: CASSLLAENSPLHF. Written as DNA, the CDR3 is TGTGCCAGCAGTTTACTGGCAGAAAATTCACCCCTCCACTTT.

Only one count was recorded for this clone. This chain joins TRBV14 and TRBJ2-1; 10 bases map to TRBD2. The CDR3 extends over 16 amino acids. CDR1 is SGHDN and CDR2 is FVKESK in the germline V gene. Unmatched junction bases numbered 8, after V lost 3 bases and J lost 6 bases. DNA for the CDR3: TGTGCCAGCAGCCATCCTGGACTAGCGGAAAGCAATGAGCAGTTCTTC. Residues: CASSHPGLAESNEQFF.

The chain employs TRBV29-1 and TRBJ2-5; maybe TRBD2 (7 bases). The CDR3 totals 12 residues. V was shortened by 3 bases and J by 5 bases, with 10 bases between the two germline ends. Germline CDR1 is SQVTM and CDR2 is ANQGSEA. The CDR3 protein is CSVEGGGETQYF. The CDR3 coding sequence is TGCAGCGTTGAGGGAGGGGGGGAGACCCAGTACTTC.

The CDR3 loop is CASSPDRGSYEQYF. In nucleotides, the CDR3 is TGTGCCAGCAGCCCTGACAGGGGGTCCTACGAGCAGTACTTC. J is TRBJ2-7 and V is TRBV2; 9 bases line up with TRBD1. Trimming removed 6 bases from V and 1 base from J; junction bases left unmatched: 4. This CDR3 spans 14 amino acids. The germline V gene has CDR1 SNHLY and CDR2 FYNNEI.

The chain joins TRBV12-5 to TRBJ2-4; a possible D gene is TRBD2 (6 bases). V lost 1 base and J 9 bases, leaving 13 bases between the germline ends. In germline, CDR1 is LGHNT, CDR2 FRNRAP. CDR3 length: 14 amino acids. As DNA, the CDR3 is TGTGCTAGTGGTTTGGGAGGCGGGACGGGCATTCAGTACTTC. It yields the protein CASGLGGGTGIQYF.

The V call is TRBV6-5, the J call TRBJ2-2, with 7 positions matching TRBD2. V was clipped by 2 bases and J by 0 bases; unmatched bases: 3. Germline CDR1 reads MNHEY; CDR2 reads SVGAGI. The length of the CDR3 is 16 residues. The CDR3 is CASSYHLAANTGELFF. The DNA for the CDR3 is TGTGCCAGCAGTTACCATCTAGCGGCGAACACCGGGGAGCTGTTTTTT.

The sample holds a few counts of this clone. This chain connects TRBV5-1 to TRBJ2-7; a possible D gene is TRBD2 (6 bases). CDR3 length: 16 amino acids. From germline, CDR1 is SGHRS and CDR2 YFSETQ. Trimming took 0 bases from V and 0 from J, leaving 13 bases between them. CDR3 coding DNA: TGCGCCAGCAGCTTGGACCCGTGGGAGGCCTCCTACGAGCAGTACTTC. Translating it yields CASSLDPWEASYEQYF.

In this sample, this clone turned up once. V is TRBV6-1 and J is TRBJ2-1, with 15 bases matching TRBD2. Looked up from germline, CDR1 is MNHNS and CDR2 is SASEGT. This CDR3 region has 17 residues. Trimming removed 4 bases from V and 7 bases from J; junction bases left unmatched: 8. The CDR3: CASSGGLAGGLRNEQFF. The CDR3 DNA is TGTGCCAGCAGTGGTGGACTAGCGGGGGGGCTAAGGAATGAGCAGTTCTTC.

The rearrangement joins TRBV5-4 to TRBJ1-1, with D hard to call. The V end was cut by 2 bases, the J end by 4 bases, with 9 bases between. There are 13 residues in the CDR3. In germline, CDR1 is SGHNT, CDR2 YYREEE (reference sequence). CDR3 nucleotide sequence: TGTGCCAGCAGCTTCGGGGTAGGCACTGAAGCTTTCTTT. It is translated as CASSFGVGTEAFF.